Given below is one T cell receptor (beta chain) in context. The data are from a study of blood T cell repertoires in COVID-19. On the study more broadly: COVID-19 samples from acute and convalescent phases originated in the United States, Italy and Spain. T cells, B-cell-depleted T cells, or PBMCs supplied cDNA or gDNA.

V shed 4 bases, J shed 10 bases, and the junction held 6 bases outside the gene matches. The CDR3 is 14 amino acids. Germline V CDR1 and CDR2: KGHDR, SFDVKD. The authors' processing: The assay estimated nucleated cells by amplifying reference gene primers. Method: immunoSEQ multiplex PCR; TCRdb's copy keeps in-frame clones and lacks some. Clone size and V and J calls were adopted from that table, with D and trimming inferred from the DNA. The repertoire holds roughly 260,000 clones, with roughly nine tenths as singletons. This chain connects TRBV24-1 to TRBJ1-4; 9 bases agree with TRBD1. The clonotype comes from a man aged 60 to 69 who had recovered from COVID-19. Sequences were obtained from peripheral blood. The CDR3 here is CATSDRGQGRKLFF. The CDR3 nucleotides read TGTGCCACCAGTGACCGCGGACAGGGGCGAAAACTGTTTTTT.